Listed here are 10 T cell receptor beta chains from one sample, sequenced in a study of blood T cell repertoires in COVID-19. Only in-frame clones appear in the TCRdb table, and some are missing; sequencing was by immunoSEQ multiplex PCR. The top ten clones hold just under 3% of a sample with 340,000 or so clones, about four fifths of them seen once. Sequenced material: peripheral blood. These receptors all stem from a man younger than 45 with active or convalescent COVID-19.

The genes are TRBV28 and TRBJ1-2; D remains unclear. CDR3 length equals 11 residues. Trimming cost V 3 bases and J 7 bases, with 6 bases left between them. Germline V gives CDR1 MDHEN, CDR2 SYDVKM. The CDR3 reads CASSLYGGYTF. The CDR3 DNA is TGTGCCAGCAGTTTGTACGGTGGCTACACCTTC.

This chain uses TRBV9 with TRBJ1-1; D gene ambiguous. Germline values: CDR1 SGDLS, CDR2 YYNGEE. CDR3 length: 14 residues. Trimming removed 4 bases at V and 0 bases at J, with 10 bases between. CDR3 region: CASSPGLMNTEAFF. For the CDR3, the DNA is TGTGCCAGCAGCCCCGGACTGATGAACACTGAAGCTTTCTTT.

The chain employs TRBV5-6 and TRBJ2-1, with D tentatively TRBD2 (5 bases). The CDR3 spans 16 residues. The V end lost 1 base, the J end lost 5 bases, and 16 bases lay between the germline ends. CDR1 is SGHDT and CDR2 is YYEEEE in the germline V gene. CDR3 nucleotide sequence: TGTGCCAGCAGCTTGCGTCGGGGTATACGGAACAATGAGCAGTTCTTC. This translates into CASSLRRGIRNNEQFF.

This clone was seen a handful of times. CDR3: CASSFNNKRSSYEQYF. For the CDR3, the DNA is TGTGCCAGCAGCTTTAATAATAAGCGGTCCTCCTACGAGCAGTACTTC. The chain couples TRBV13 to TRBJ2-7, with D maybe TRBD2 (5 bases). There are 16 residues in the CDR3. Germline-derived CDR1 and CDR2 are PRHDT and FYEKMQ (reference sequence). Trimming pared 3 bases from V and 0 bases from J, leaving 15 bases between.

The rearrangement joins TRBV2 to TRBJ2-7; possible D gene TRBD1, 6 bases. Trimming shortened V by 6 bases and J by 3 bases, and 15 bases separated the two germline ends. This CDR3 is 14 amino acids long. Germline loops: CDR1 SNHLY, CDR2 FYNNEI. The CDR3 sequence is CASRSARQDYEQYF. The CDR3 DNA reads TGTGCCAGCAGATCTGCCCGACAGGACTACGAGCAGTACTTC. Using reference TRBV2 and TRBJ2-7 for the parts outside the CDR3, the full variable domain is EPEVTQTPSHQVTQMGQEVILRCVPISNHLYFYWYRQILGQKVEFLVSFYNNEISEKSEIFDDQFSVERPDGSNFTLKIRSTKLEDSAMYFCASRSARQDYEQYFGPGTRLTVT.

The chain recombines TRBV7-3 with TRBJ1-1, with TRBD1 identical over 7 bases. The V segment lost 5 bases and the J segment 4 bases; nucleotides outside the gene matches: 10. Germline V gene lookup returns CDR1 SGHTA and CDR2 FQGTGA. CDR3 length equals 15 residues. DNA for the CDR3: TGTGCCAGCAGCCCGAACAGGGGCGGGATCACTGAAGCTTTCTTT. It yields the protein CASSPNRGGITEAFF.

The CDR3 region has the DNA TGTGCCAGCAGCTTAACGGGAGGGCTTAGCTACGAGCAGTACTTC. Its translation is CASSLTGGLSYEQYF. The V call is TRBV5-8, the J call TRBJ2-7, with TRBD2 matching over 8 bases. This CDR3 region has 15 residues. CDR1 SGHTS and CDR2 YDEGEE come from the germline V gene. Trimming removed 2 bases from V and 3 bases from J; junction bases left unmatched: 7.

This chain connects TRBV19 to TRBJ2-1; 7 nucleotides match TRBD2. V gave up 6 bases and J gave up 9 bases; unmatched junction bases: 14. CDR1 and CDR2 from the germline V gene are LNHDA and SQIVND (reference sequence). CDR3 length: 15 residues. CDR3 DNA sequence: TGTGCCAGTAGCCTCTCGGGCGGGAGCGTGTTTGAGCAGTTCTTC. As protein: CASSLSGGSVFEQFF.

For the CDR3, the DNA is TGTGCCACCAGCAGTCCCCGCCCAGCGGGGTACAATGAGCAGTTCTTC. The encoded protein is CATSSPRPAGYNEQFF. V and J are TRBV15 and TRBJ2-1; 7 positions agree with TRBD2. The J segment lost 4 bases and the V segment lost 3 bases, leaving 9 bases of the junction unmatched. This CDR3 region has 16 residues. The germline CDR1 and CDR2 sequences are LNHNV and YYDKDF (reference sequence).

This clone was recorded only once. This rearrangement joins TRBV12-2 to TRBJ2-2; the table's D call TRBD2 went unverified against the DNA. TRBV12-2 is a known pseudogene. This CDR3 spans 17 amino acids. CDR3 nucleotide sequence: TGTGCAAGTCGCTTAGTTGCGGGAGAACGAGGCACCGGGGAGCTGTTTTTT. Translating gives CASRLVAGERGTGELFF.